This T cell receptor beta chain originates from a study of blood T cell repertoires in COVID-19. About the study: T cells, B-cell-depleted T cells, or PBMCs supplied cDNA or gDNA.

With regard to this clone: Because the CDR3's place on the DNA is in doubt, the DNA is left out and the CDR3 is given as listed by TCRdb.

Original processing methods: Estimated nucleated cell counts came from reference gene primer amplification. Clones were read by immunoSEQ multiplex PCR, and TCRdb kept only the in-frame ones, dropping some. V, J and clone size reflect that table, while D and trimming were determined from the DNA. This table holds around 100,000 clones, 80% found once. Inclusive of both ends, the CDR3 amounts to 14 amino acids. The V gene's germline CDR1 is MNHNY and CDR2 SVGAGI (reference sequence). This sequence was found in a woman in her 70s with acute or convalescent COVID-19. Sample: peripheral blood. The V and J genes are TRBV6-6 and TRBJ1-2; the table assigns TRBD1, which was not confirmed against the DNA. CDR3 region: CASSSSMTGTGYTF.